These T cell receptor beta chains were read from a single sample in a study of shared clonotypes between healthy human individuals. The table came from immunoSEQ multiplex PCR; TCRdb's copy has only in-frame clones and leaves some out. The sample yields roughly 2.5 million clones, 90% to 95% seen once. Sequenced material: naive CD4+ T cells sorted from blood. Receptors originate from a man aged 18 to 29 in good health. Each CDR3 is given with its conserved first and last residue. Fields, in order: V gene, J gene, CDR3 protein.

TRBV7-8	TRBJ1-2	CASSLKGEPVYGYTF
TRBV6-1	TRBJ2-7	CASSYPPEQYF
TRBV5-6	TRBJ1-3	CASSSGKSGSRFSGNTIYF
TRBV27	TRBJ1-5	CASSSQGAGNQPQHF
TRBV27	TRBJ2-1	CASSLGARANEQFF
TRBV19	TRBJ1-1	CASSTPRLREKTKIKAFF
TRBV19	TRBJ2-5	CASSPTGGEETQYF
TRBV6-5	TRBJ2-1	CASRFNFEAKDEQFF
TRBV11-2	TRBJ1-4	CASNLGWRDEKLFF
TRBV28	TRBJ2-1	CASSPTSGGLSYNEQFF
TRBV25-1	TRBJ1-2	CASSVDTVSLGGYTF
TRBV27	TRBJ2-1	CASSEVGQTYNEQFF
TRBV2	TRBJ1-4	CASRGDRANEKLFF
TRBV10-3	TRBJ1-3	CAISDPGRTFGNTIYF
TRBV6-1	TRBJ1-2	CASSGQGYGYTF
TRBV6-1	TRBJ2-1	CASSETSGYNEQFF
TRBV5-1	TRBJ2-7	CASSLVGSTYYEQYF
TRBV19	TRBJ2-2	CASSPGTGELFF
TRBV4-2	TRBJ2-5	CASSQDVIAGGQETQYF
TRBV6-1	TRBJ1-2	CASSQGQGNYGYTF
TRBV5-1	TRBJ2-4	CASSLVGEQNIQYF
TRBV5-4	TRBJ2-3	CASSLQAGGDTQYF
TRBV19	TRBJ2-7	CASSSLGQGAREQYF
TRBV9	TRBJ2-3	CASSVAVVQGASDTQYF
TRBV11-2	TRBJ2-5	CASSLKDREETQYF
TRBV5-1	TRBJ2-7	CASSSGGGGEQYF
TRBV13	TRBJ2-3	CASSQERGTANYTDTQYF
TRBV5-1	TRBJ2-5	CASSSRTSGRGGETQYF
TRBV19	TRBJ1-1	CASSIYEGNTEAFF
TRBV19	TRBJ2-7	CASSRSSGEYTYEQYF
TRBV5-1	TRBJ2-3	CASSLAVLEGTDTQYF
TRBV2	TRBJ2-7	CASSEGGQGSYEQYF
TRBV13	TRBJ2-7	CASSLMGMRTGVRYEQYF
TRBV9	TRBJ2-3	CASSVSPGTDTQYF
TRBV18	TRBJ2-5	CASSRSENQETQYF
TRBV5-4	TRBJ1-2	CASSFPGGVDYGYTF
TRBV28	TRBJ1-4	CASSLYTGGEKLFF
TRBV6-5	TRBJ2-5	CASRRKETQYF
TRBV15	TRBJ2-1	CATSSLRGTSGGVNEQFF
TRBV5-4	TRBJ2-1	CASSLGLAAPNEQFF
TRBV19	TRBJ1-1	CASSIDNTNTEAFF
TRBV14	TRBJ1-6	CASSRHPEGNSPLHF
TRBV19	TRBJ2-2	CASRQLQGARTGELFF
TRBV19	TRBJ2-3	CASSSSGGAATQYF
TRBV2	TRBJ2-1	CASSEAQQGYNEQFF
TRBV10-3	TRBJ2-3	CAISESASGRVSDTQYF
TRBV28	TRBJ2-5	CASTYGAGGSETQYF
TRBV19	TRBJ2-3	CASSMEGLAGGWSTDTQYF
TRBV6-6	TRBJ1-2	CASSSTGGAEVYGYTF
TRBV7-2	TRBJ2-1	CASSLRVSGRDYNEQFF
TRBV6-1	TRBJ2-1	CASSEASKISSYNEQFF
TRBV25-1	TRBJ2-2	CASSRADGGELFF
TRBV5-5	TRBJ2-7	CASSRGQGSSYEQYF
TRBV5-1	TRBJ2-3	CASRPLVFFSTDTQYF